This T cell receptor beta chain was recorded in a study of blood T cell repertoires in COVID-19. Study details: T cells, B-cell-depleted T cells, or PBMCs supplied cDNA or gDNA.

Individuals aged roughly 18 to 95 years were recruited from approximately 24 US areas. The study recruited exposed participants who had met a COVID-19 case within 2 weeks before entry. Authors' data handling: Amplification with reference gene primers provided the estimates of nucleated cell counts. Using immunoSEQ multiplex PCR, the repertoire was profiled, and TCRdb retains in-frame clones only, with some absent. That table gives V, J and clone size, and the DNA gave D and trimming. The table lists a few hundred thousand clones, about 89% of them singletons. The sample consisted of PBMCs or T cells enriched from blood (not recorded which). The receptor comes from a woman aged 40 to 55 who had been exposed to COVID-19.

In DNA, the CDR3 is TGTGCCAGCAGCTTAGGACGTAGCGGGGAGCAGTTCTTC. Its protein product is CASSLGRSGEQFF. The chain joins TRBV11-2 to TRBJ2-1, with 7 bases matching TRBD2. The CDR3 runs to 13 residues. Unmatched junction bases numbered 4, after V lost 1 base and J lost 10 bases. Per germline, CDR1 SGHAT and CDR2 FQNNGV. Full variable domain (rest looked up from reference TRBV11-2 and TRBJ2-1): EAGVAQSPRYKIIEKRQSVAFWCNPISGHATLYWYQQILGQGPKLLIQFQNNGVVDDSQLPKDRFSAERLKGVDSTLKIQPAKLEDSAVYLCASSLGRSGEQFFGPGTRLTVL.